The 25 T cell receptor beta chains listed next were all sequenced from one sample in a study of monozygotic twins with inflammatory bowel disease. Reanalyzing the 5' RACE reads, TCRdb keeps one entry per CDR3 protein, without DNA. This sample's table has a few hundred thousand distinct CDR3 sequences. The sample was blood. These receptors were collected from a human donor with ulcerative colitis or Crohn's disease, or a healthy co-twin of an affected twin (not recorded which).

J is TRBJ1-1 and V is TRBV20-1; TCRdb returns TRBD1, unconfirmable since there is no DNA. The CDR3 length is 14 residues. Germline values: CDR1 DFQATT, CDR2 SNEGSKA (reference sequence). CDR3 sequence: CSAATWVPDAEAFF.

This chain joins TRBV2 and TRBJ2-7; lacking DNA, the TRBD1 call made by TCRdb goes unchecked. The CDR3 is 15 amino acids. Germline values: CDR1 SNHLY, CDR2 FYNNEI. The CDR3 spells CASSEWADGAYEQYF. Using reference TRBV2 and TRBJ2-7 for the parts outside the CDR3, the full variable domain is EPEVTQTPSHQVTQMGQEVILRCVPISNHLYFYWYRQILGQKVEFLVSFYNNEISEKSEIFDDQFSVERPDGSNFTLKIRSTKLEDSAMYFCASSEWADGAYEQYFGPGTRLTVT.

The CDR3 loop reads CASRTGTYGYTF. The gene calls are TRBV6-2 or TRBV6-3 and TRBJ1-2; checking the TCRdb D call of TRBD1 is not possible without DNA. CDR3 size: 12 residues. Germline-derived CDR1 and CDR2 are MNHEY and SVGEGT.

The CDR3 loop reads CASSQSRTDYYPDEQYF. V usage is TRBV23-1 and J usage is TRBJ2-7; TCRdb selects TRBD1, and the lack of DNA leaves this call unchecked. TRBV23-1 is labeled an ORF, and its function is uncertain. This CDR3 has 17 residues.

The V and J genes are TRBV7-2 and TRBJ2-3; TCRdb names TRBD2, which stays unverified in the absence of DNA. The CDR3 loop spans 18 amino acids. CDR1 and CDR2 from the germline V gene are SGHTA and FQGNSA. This CDR3 reads CASSPSVWGTIVADTQYF.

The rearrangement links TRBV7-2 to TRBJ2-3; without DNA, the TCRdb call of TRBD1 cannot be checked. Germline values: CDR1 SGHTA, CDR2 FQGNSA. The CDR3 is made up of 12 amino acids. The CDR3 loop reads CASTTGEGTQYF.

The chain employs TRBV15 and TRBJ2-2. CDR1 LNHNV and CDR2 YYDKDF come from the germline V gene (reference sequence). CDR3 length: 11 amino acids. This chain's CDR3 is CATSRAGELFF.

The CDR3: CASSLGPPPGNERFF. The chain employs TRBV3-1 and TRBJ2-1; absent DNA, TCRdb's TRBD1 call cannot be checked. The CDR3 is 15 amino acids. Germline loops: CDR1 LGHDT, CDR2 YNNKEL (reference sequence).

V is TRBV16 and J is TRBJ2-2; without DNA, the TCRdb call of TRBD1 cannot be checked. Germline V gene sequence: CDR1 KGHSY, CDR2 FQNENV. The CDR3 spans 16 residues. CDR3 region: CASSLSWTGKTGELFF.

The chain joins TRBV5-1 to TRBJ1-1; absent DNA, TCRdb's TRBD1 call cannot be checked. Germline V gives CDR1 SGHRS, CDR2 YFSETQ. The CDR3 extends over 16 amino acids. CDR3 amino acids: CASSSGTGYYLAEAFF.

V gene TRBV14 combines with J gene TRBJ1-4. The CDR3 is made up of 15 amino acids. The germline gives CDR1 SGHDN, CDR2 FVKESK. The chain's CDR3 is CASSLGVTWGEKLFF.

The rearrangement joins TRBV15 to TRBJ1-6; as DNA is missing, the TRBD1 call by TCRdb cannot be tested. Germline CDR1 is LNHNV and CDR2 is YYDKDF (reference sequence). The CDR3 is 14 residues long. The chain's CDR3 is CATSRDNGGSPLHF.

The chain joins TRBV5-6 to TRBJ2-3; TCRdb lists TRBD1, though no DNA is available to test this call. The germline gives CDR1 SGHDT, CDR2 YYEEEE. The CDR3 extends over 15 amino acids. CDR3 amino acids: CASSPGQEGTDTQYF.

The rearrangement links TRBV25-1 to TRBJ1-2; the D call from TCRdb, TRBD1, cannot be confirmed without DNA. The CDR3 length is 16 residues. Germline CDR1 MGHDK, CDR2 SYGVNS. CDR3 amino acids: CASSDPPGTPNYGYTF.

The chain carries TRBV5-1 and TRBJ2-3; TCRdb proposes TRBD2, but this gene call is untestable without DNA. The CDR3 has 13 residues. Germline values: CDR1 SGHRS, CDR2 YFSETQ. The CDR3 loop reads CASSGEVTDTQYF.

The chain combines TRBV5-1 with TRBJ1-2; the D call of TRBD1 rests on TCRdb alone, since no DNA is present to check it. The CDR3 sequence is 12 residues long. Germline values: CDR1 SGHRS, CDR2 YFSETQ. The CDR3 loop reads CASSEGQDGYTF. Based on the CDR3 plus reference TRBV5-1 and TRBJ1-2, the full variable domain is KAGVTQTPRYLIKTRGQQVTLSCSPISGHRSVSWYQQTPGQGLQFLFEYFSETQRNKGNFPGRFSGRQFSNSRSEMNVSTLELGDSALYLCASSEGQDGYTFGSGTRLTVV.

This sequence joins TRBV7-6 and TRBJ2-2. Germline V gene data show CDR1 as SGHVS and CDR2 as FNYEAQ. The CDR3 has 14 amino acids. The CDR3 loop is CTSGLLLNTGELFF. Variable domain in full (rest from reference TRBV7-6 and TRBJ2-2): GAGVSQSPRYKVTKRGQDVALRCDPISGHVSLYWYRQALGQGPEFLTYFNYEAQQDKSGLPNDRFSAERPEGSISTLTIQRTEQRDSAMYRCTSGLLLNTGELFFGEGSRLTVL.

The chain links TRBV5-1 to TRBJ2-5; the TCRdb call, TRBD2, lacks DNA for checking. Per the germline V gene, CDR1 is SGHRS and CDR2 is YFSETQ. The CDR3 contains 16 residues. The CDR3 here is CASSWTSGGNGETQYF. Drawing the rest from reference TRBV5-1 and TRBJ2-5, the complete variable domain is KAGVTQTPRYLIKTRGQQVTLSCSPISGHRSVSWYQQTPGQGLQFLFEYFSETQRNKGNFPGRFSGRQFSNSRSEMNVSTLELGDSALYLCASSWTSGGNGETQYFGPGTRLLVL.

This rearrangement joins TRBV18 to TRBJ2-3; TCRdb picks TRBD1, but there is no DNA to check that call. CDR3 size: 14 residues. In germline, CDR1 is KGHSH, CDR2 LQKENI. The CDR3 is CASSGQKGTDTQYF.

The chain uses TRBV7-2 and TRBJ2-5; TCRdb's D call of TRBD1 is untestable without DNA. Germline V gives CDR1 SGHTA, CDR2 FQGNSA. The CDR3 totals 15 residues. This chain's CDR3 is CASSFSPTTAETQYF.

The chain couples TRBV2 to TRBJ1-1; TCRdb calls TRBD1, which cannot be checked without DNA. Germline loops: CDR1 SNHLY, CDR2 FYNNEI. CDR3 length: 13 residues. The CDR3 here is CASRAYRDTEAFF. The whole variable domain, filled in from reference TRBV2 and TRBJ1-1, reads EPEVTQTPSHQVTQMGQEVILRCVPISNHLYFYWYRQILGQKVEFLVSFYNNEISEKSEIFDDQFSVERPDGSNFTLKIRSTKLEDSAMYFCASRAYRDTEAFFGQGTRLTVV.

The rearrangement uses TRBV29-1 and TRBJ1-1; without DNA, the TCRdb call of TRBD1 cannot be checked. Germline V gene lookup returns CDR1 SQVTM and CDR2 ANQGSEA. The CDR3 spans 15 residues. CDR3 protein: CSVEDPTGMNTEAFF.

The chain recombines TRBV18 with TRBJ1-1. CDR1 KGHSH and CDR2 LQKENI come from the germline V gene. The CDR3 has 15 residues. CDR3 region: CASSPSGGMNTEAFF.

J is TRBJ1-5 and V is TRBV20-1; TCRdb lists TRBD1, though no DNA is available to test this call. The CDR3 covers 15 residues. In germline, CDR1 is DFQATT, CDR2 SNEGSKA (reference sequence). This chain's CDR3 is CSAPGTHAKDQPQHF.

The genes are TRBV7-9 and TRBJ2-2. Germline values: CDR1 SEHNR, CDR2 FQNEAQ (reference sequence). The CDR3 is made up of 15 amino acids. CDR3: CASSLNSGGTGELFF.